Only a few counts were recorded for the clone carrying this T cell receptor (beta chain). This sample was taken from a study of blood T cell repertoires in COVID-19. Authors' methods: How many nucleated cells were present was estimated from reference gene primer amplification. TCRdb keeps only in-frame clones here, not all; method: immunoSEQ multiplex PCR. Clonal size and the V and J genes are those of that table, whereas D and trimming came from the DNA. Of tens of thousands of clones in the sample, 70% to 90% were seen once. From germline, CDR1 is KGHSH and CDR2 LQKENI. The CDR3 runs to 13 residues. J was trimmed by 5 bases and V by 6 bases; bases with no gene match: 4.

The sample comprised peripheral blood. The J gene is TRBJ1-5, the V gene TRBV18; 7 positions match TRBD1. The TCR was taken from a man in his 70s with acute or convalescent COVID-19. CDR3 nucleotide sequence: TGTGCCAGCTCTCCCGACAGGGATCAGCCCCAGCATTTT. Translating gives CASSPDRDQPQHF.